These T cell receptor beta chains were read from a single sample in a study of identical twins. TCRdb called the 5' RACE reads again in MiXCR, with one record for every CDR3 protein. The data show around 510,000 distinct CDR3 sequences, roughly 13% seen once. These same data were also listed under a study on yellow fever vaccine responses in identical twins.

The specimen sequenced was CD4+ T cells sorted from blood. Receptor source: a woman younger than 35 in good health. Both conserved end residues are part of each CDR3. Fields, in order: CDR3 DNA, CDR3 protein, J gene, V gene, D gene, clone size. D genes are given only for firm matches. For some rows the clone size is stated as once, few or many, or as a class when expanded; others skip it.

DNA: TGTGCCAGCAGTTACGGGGCAGGGAGAAACACCATATATTTT
CDR3: CASSYGAGRNTIYF
J: TRBJ1-3
V: TRBV6-5
D: NA
size: NA

DNA: TGTGCCAGCAGTCTAGGGGGACAGGGAGTGGGCGGCTACACCTTC
CDR3: CASSLGGQGVGGYTF
J: TRBJ1-2
V: TRBV12-3/TRBV12-4
D: TRBD1
size: NA

DNA: TGTGCCAGCAGTGCTTTACTAGCGGGAGTGTACAATGAGCAGTTCTTC
CDR3: CASSALLAGVYNEQFF
J: TRBJ2-1
V: TRBV28
D: TRBD2
size: NA

DNA: TGTGCCACGAAGACTAGCGGGGGCCAAGAGACCCAGTACTTC
CDR3: CATKTSGGQETQYF
J: TRBJ2-5
V: TRBV10-3
D: TRBD2
size: NA

DNA: TGTGCCACCAGTGATGAGGTCAGCTCCTACAATGAGCAGTTCTTC
CDR3: CATSDEVSSYNEQFF
J: TRBJ2-1
V: TRBV24-1
D: NA
size: many

DNA: TGTGCCAGCAGCTATACAGGGGATGGAGGCTACACCTTC
CDR3: CASSYTGDGGYTF
J: TRBJ1-2
V: TRBV7-9
D: TRBD1
size: many

DNA: TGTGCCAGCAGCTTTAAAGGGACACCCCTCCACTTT
CDR3: CASSFKGTPLHF
J: TRBJ1-6
V: TRBV11-2
D: NA
size: NA

DNA: TGTGCCAGCAGCTTGCTTGGACAGGGGGCTAGTGTGGGAGAGACCCAGTACTTC
CDR3: CASSLLGQGASVGETQYF
J: TRBJ2-5
V: TRBV5-6
D: TRBD1
size: NA

DNA: TGTGCCAGCAGCTTAGTATTTCGGGAGCAGTTCTTC
CDR3: CASSLVFREQFF
J: TRBJ2-1
V: TRBV7-2
D: NA
size: once

DNA: TGTGCCAGCAGCTTAGCGCCGGCAACCTCCGAGCAGTACTTC
CDR3: CASSLAPATSEQYF
J: TRBJ2-7
V: TRBV7-2
D: NA
size: NA

DNA: TGCGCCAGCAGCTTGGCCTCCGGGCAGGATACGCAGTATTTT
CDR3: CASSLASGQDTQYF
J: TRBJ2-3
V: TRBV5-1
D: NA
size: NA

DNA: TGCGCCAGCAGCTTGCGGGGGGCAGGATCACCCCTCCACTTT
CDR3: CASSLRGAGSPLHF
J: TRBJ1-6
V: TRBV5-1
D: NA
size: few

DNA: TGCGCCAGCAGCTTGGGACCCCACAGGGGGATAGCCTACAATGAGCAGTTCTTC
CDR3: CASSLGPHRGIAYNEQFF
J: TRBJ2-1
V: TRBV5-1
D: TRBD1
size: NA

DNA: TGTGCCAGCAGAAGGGCGGGGCACACTGAAGCTTTCTTT
CDR3: CASRRAGHTEAFF
J: TRBJ1-1
V: TRBV12-3/TRBV12-4
D: NA
size: few

DNA: TGTGCCACCAGCAGAGATCAGTGGCGGGGGGTGAACACTGAAGCTTTCTTT
CDR3: CATSRDQWRGVNTEAFF
J: TRBJ1-1
V: TRBV15
D: NA
size: many

DNA: TGTGCCAGCTCACAGCTACAAGGAGAGACCCAGTACTTC
CDR3: CASSQLQGETQYF
J: TRBJ2-5
V: TRBV18
D: NA
size: NA

DNA: TGTGCCAGCAGTTACCCCCGGGGCGGCTCCTACGAGCAGTACTTC
CDR3: CASSYPRGGSYEQYF
J: TRBJ2-7
V: TRBV6-2/TRBV6-3
D: NA
size: NA

DNA: TGTGCCACCAGCAGACAGATGAACACTGAAGCTTTCTTT
CDR3: CATSRQMNTEAFF
J: TRBJ1-1
V: TRBV15
D: NA
size: NA

DNA: TGTGCCAGCAGAGAAGAGCACAGGGGGACCTACGAGCAGTACTTC
CDR3: CASREEHRGTYEQYF
J: TRBJ2-7
V: TRBV9
D: TRBD1
size: few

DNA: TGCAGTGCTAGCTTAGTTGACGCTTTCTTT
CDR3: CSASLVDAFF
J: TRBJ1-1
V: TRBV20-1
D: NA
size: few

DNA: TGTGCCAGCAGCAGAGCGGGAAACGGGGAGCTGTTTTTT
CDR3: CASSRAGNGELFF
J: TRBJ2-2
V: TRBV6-2/TRBV6-3
D: TRBD2
size: NA

DNA: TGTGCCAGCAGTACGGGACAGGCCTCCTACGAGCAGTACTTC
CDR3: CASSTGQASYEQYF
J: TRBJ2-7
V: TRBV6-1
D: TRBD1
size: NA

DNA: TGTGCCAGCACCCCAGTACTAGCCGGGCAAGAGACCCAGTACTTC
CDR3: CASTPVLAGQETQYF
J: TRBJ2-5
V: TRBV7-2
D: NA
size: NA

DNA: TGTGCCAGCAGTTTATTGGGGGCCCCTAACGAGCAGTACTTC
CDR3: CASSLLGAPNEQYF
J: TRBJ2-7
V: TRBV28
D: NA
size: many

DNA: TGTGCCAGCAGTTACCAACAGGGGCCAAGCTCTGGGGCCAACGTCCTGACTTTC
CDR3: CASSYQQGPSSGANVLTF
J: TRBJ2-6
V: TRBV12-3/TRBV12-4
D: TRBD1
size: once

DNA: TGTGCCAGCAGCTTAGGGGTTGACACGAGTTTGTACTTC
CDR3: CASSLGVDTSLYF
J: TRBJ2-7
V: TRBV7-6
D: NA
size: NA

DNA: TGTGCCAGCACCGTGGACAGCTCCTACGAGCAGTACTTC
CDR3: CASTVDSSYEQYF
J: TRBJ2-7
V: TRBV7-9
D: NA
size: NA

DNA: TGTGCCATCAGTGTTGGTCAGGGAGAACCACCCCTCCACTTT
CDR3: CAISVGQGEPPLHF
J: TRBJ1-6
V: TRBV10-3
D: NA
size: NA